Sequencing of this TCR beta chain was carried out in a study of OX40 agonist ivuxolimab in advanced cancers. Whole-study findings and limits: Averaging showed that CD8+ T cells had more expanded clones than CD4+ did.

As concerns this clone: What it binds is unknown.

This CDR3 spans 15 amino acids. In germline, CDR1 is ENHRY, CDR2 SYGVKD. Germline trimming cut 1 base from V and 5 bases from J; bases unmatched to any gene: 7. This table comes from immunoSEQ multiplex PCR, and its TCRdb copy is limited to in-frame clones, with some not included. Of around 46,000 clones in the sample, 80% to 90% are singletons; the top ten hold about 28%. Autoimmune disease history or systemic immunosuppression meant exclusion. Sampled blood was obtained at baseline, cycle 4 day 1, and cycle 7 day 1. The chain employs TRBV10-3 and TRBJ2-7, with TRBD2 matching over 8 bases. The sample in question was CD4+ or CD8+ T cells sorted from blood, obtained in a trial of the OX40 agonist ivuxolimab. The sequence derives from an adult with an advanced solid tumor such as melanoma, head and neck, liver or kidney cancer. In DNA form, the CDR3 reads TGTGCCATCAGTGAGTTCCGGACTAGCTACCACGAGCAGTACTTC. It specifies CAISEFRTSYHEQYF.